Listed below are T cell receptor beta chains from one sample, sequenced in a study of T-cell memory formation after mild COVID-19. One entry per CDR3 protein results from TCRdb running MiXCR on the 5' RACE reads. Among tens of thousands of distinct CDR3 sequences listed, over 9% were seen once. The source material was PBMCs or a T cell subset sorted from them (not recorded which). These receptors were collected from an adult woman who had mild COVID-19 (a few samples of this study predate the infection). Cell type and time point are not known. Each CDR3 is given with its conserved first and last residue. The D gene is left open where the match is weak. Clone size, where shown, is once, few, many, or a class for clones that have expanded.

>TRBJ2-1|.|TRBV2|.
TGTGCCAGCATGCCGGGTCTCTCCTACAATGAGCAGTTCTTC
CASMPGLSYNEQFF
>TRBJ1-5|.|TRBV19|.
TGTGCCAGTAGTAGAGAAGGGTTCTCGTGGGGCCCTCAGCCCCAGCATTTT
CASSREGFSWGPQPQHF
>TRBJ2-3|TRBD2|TRBV11-3|many
TGTGCCAGCAGCGCCTCCCTGACTAGCGTATCGGATACGCAGTATTTT
CASSASLTSVSDTQYF
>TRBJ2-1|TRBD2|TRBV6-1|.
TGTGCCAGCAGTAACCTAGCGGGAGCGGGGAATGAGCAGTTCTTC
CASSNLAGAGNEQFF
>TRBJ1-1|.|TRBV5-1|many
TGCGCCAGCAGCTTGGCCGCGGGGGGCACTGAAGCTTTCTTT
CASSLAAGGTEAFF
>TRBJ2-3|TRBD2|TRBV6-5|many
TGTGCCAGCAGTTACACTAGCGGGAGATCGGGTACGCAGTATTTT
CASSYTSGRSGTQYF
>TRBJ2-5|.|TRBV7-3|few
TGTGCCAGCAGCCCTAATTTACGAGAGACCCAGTACTTC
CASSPNLRETQYF
>TRBJ2-3|TRBD2|TRBV20-1|.
TGCAGTAATTCCGGACTAGCGGGGGGAAAAGATACGCAGTATTTT
CSNSGLAGGKDTQYF
>TRBJ2-1|TRBD2|TRBV2|few
TGTGCCAGCAGTGAGTCTAGCGGCTACAATGAGCAGTTCTTC
CASSESSGYNEQFF
>TRBJ1-4|.|TRBV7-9|medium-sized
TGTGCCAGCAGCTTAGGCGATCTGAGTGGTGAAAAACTGTTTTTT
CASSLGDLSGEKLFF
>TRBJ1-2|.|TRBV21-1|.
TGTGCCAGCAGCAAAGTGTTCAGGGGCGACTATGGCTACACCTTC
CASSKVFRGDYGYTF
>TRBJ2-1|.|TRBV10-3|.
TGTGCCATCAGTCGGGACTCGCTTCAGTTCTTC
CAISRDSLQFF
>TRBJ1-2|TRBD1|TRBV7-2|few
TGTGCCAGCAGCTTTTCGGGACAGGGCTATGGCTACACCTTC
CASSFSGQGYGYTF
>TRBJ2-5|.|TRBV20-1|few
TGCAGTGCTGGAAAACTAGGCTCAGAGACCCAGTACTTC
CSAGKLGSETQYF
>TRBJ1-1|.|TRBV6-5|many
TGTGCCAGCAGTCCGGGACGTTGGACTGAAGCTTTCTTT
CASSPGRWTEAFF
>TRBJ1-2|TRBD1|TRBV30|few
TGTGCCTGGAACAGGGGTTGGGGGAACTATGGCTACACCTTC
CAWNRGWGNYGYTF
>TRBJ2-4|TRBD1|TRBV2|many
TGTGCCAGCTCGGGGACAGGGGGCTTTTGGTACTTC
CASSGTGGFWYF
>TRBJ2-3|.|TRBV2|few
TGTGCCAGCAGTGCGGGGAGGAGTACGCAGTATTTT
CASSAGRSTQYF
>TRBJ2-5|.|TRBV11-2|.
TGTGCCAGCAGCCCTCCCGGGACTCAAGAGACCCAGTACTTC
CASSPPGTQETQYF
>TRBJ1-5|.|TRBV5-6|.
TGTGCCAGCAGCTTGAGGCTTCAGCCCCAGCATTTT
CASSLRLQPQHF
>TRBJ1-5|TRBD1|TRBV12-3/TRBV12-4|.
TGTGCCAGCAGTCCCGGGACAGGGGCGAGGGATCAGCCCCAGCATTTT
CASSPGTGARDQPQHF
>TRBJ2-1|.|TRBV25-1|many
TGTGCCAGCAGTGAGGCGGGGCCCTTGTACAATGAGCAGTTCTTC
CASSEAGPLYNEQFF
>TRBJ1-1|.|TRBV9|many
TGTGCCAGCGGCAGGGACACTGAAGCTTTCTTT
CASGRDTEAFF
>TRBJ2-5|TRBD2|TRBV20-1|many
TGCAGTGCAGAAGCGGGAGGAGAGACCCAGTACTTC
CSAEAGGETQYF
>TRBJ1-2|TRBD1|TRBV7-3|few
TGTGCCAGCAGCCTAACAGGGGGCGACGATGGCTACACCTTC
CASSLTGGDDGYTF
>TRBJ2-2|TRBD1|TRBV5-5|once
TGTGCCAGCAGTAGTCGGGACAGCAGTACCGGGGAGCTGTTTTTT
CASSSRDSSTGELFF
>TRBJ1-5|.|TRBV24-1|.
TGTGCCACCAGTGATTTGCGGAGGGAAGGCAATCAGCCCCAGCATTTT
CATSDLRREGNQPQHF
>TRBJ2-3|.|TRBV7-9|.
TGTGCCAGCAGCTTCCGAAGTTCAGATACGCAGTATTTT
CASSFRSSDTQYF
>TRBJ2-7|.|TRBV7-8|many
TGTGCCAGCAGCCGCGCAAGGGAGCAGTACTTC
CASSRAREQYF
>TRBJ2-7|TRBD1|TRBV30|.
TGTGCCTGGAGTGTTGGGACAGGCTACGAGCAGTACTTC
CAWSVGTGYEQYF
>TRBJ2-3|.|TRBV5-1|many
TGCGCCAGCAGCTTGGCCGGCGGTAGCACAGATACGCAGTATTTT
CASSLAGGSTDTQYF
>TRBJ2-1|.|TRBV14|few
TGTGCCAGCAGCCAACCACTAGTCTCAAGAGAGCAGTTCTTC
CASSQPLVSREQFF
>TRBJ2-1|TRBD2|TRBV27|few
TGTGCCAGCAGTTTAACTCCGGCGGGGGGAAATGAGCAGTTCTTC
CASSLTPAGGNEQFF
>TRBJ2-7|TRBD1|TRBV6-1|.
TGTGCCAGCAGCGATAACCAGCCAGGACAGGGGCCGTACTTC
CASSDNQPGQGPYF